The T cell receptor beta chain described here comes from a study of blood T cell repertoires in COVID-19. Study context: Some COVID-19 samples were acute and others convalescent; all came from the United States, Italy and Spain. The cDNA or gDNA used as material had been derived from T cells, B-cell-depleted T cells, or PBMCs.

TCRdb's table, derived via immunoSEQ multiplex PCR, lists solely in-frame clones and lacks some. The sample holds about 140,000 clones, approximately 89% seen once. This CDR3 is built from 12 residues. Trimming stripped 7 bases from V and 4 bases from J, with 10 bases between. CDR1 is MNHEY and CDR2 is SMNVEV in the germline V gene (reference sequence). This receptor was taken from a human donor in a cohort sampled during active COVID-19. The sequencing sample was made of peripheral blood. This chain joins TRBV27 and TRBJ1-1, with a possible D match to TRBD1 (6 bases). CDR3 region: CASISGATEAFF. CDR3 DNA sequence: TGTGCCAGCATCTCAGGGGCCACTGAAGCTTTCTTT.